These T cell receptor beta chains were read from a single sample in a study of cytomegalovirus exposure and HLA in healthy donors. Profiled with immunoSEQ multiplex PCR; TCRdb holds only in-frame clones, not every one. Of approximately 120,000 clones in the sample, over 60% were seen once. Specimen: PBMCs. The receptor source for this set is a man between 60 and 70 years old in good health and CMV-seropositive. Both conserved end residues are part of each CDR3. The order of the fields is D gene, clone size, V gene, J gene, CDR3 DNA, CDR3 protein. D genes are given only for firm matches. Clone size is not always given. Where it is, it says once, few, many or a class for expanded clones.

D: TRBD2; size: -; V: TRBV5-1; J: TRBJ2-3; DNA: TGCGCCAGCACCGCGGTCGGGGGGGATACGCAGTATTTT; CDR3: CASTAVGGDTQYF
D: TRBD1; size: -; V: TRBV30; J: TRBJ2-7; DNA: TGTGCCTGGAGTGCCCTGACAGGGGGCTCCTACGAGCAGTACTTC; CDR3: CAWSALTGGSYEQYF
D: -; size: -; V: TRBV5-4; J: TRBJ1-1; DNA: TGTGCCAGCTTCACGACGGCGGGGGGAACTGAAGCTTTCTTT; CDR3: CASFTTAGGTEAFF
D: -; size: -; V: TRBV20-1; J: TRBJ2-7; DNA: TGCAGTGCTTCCCTCTACGAGCAGTACTTC; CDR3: CSASLYEQYF
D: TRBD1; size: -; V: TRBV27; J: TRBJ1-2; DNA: TGTGCCAGCAGTTCATTTACTACAGGGGTCTATGGCTACACCTTC; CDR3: CASSSFTTGVYGYTF
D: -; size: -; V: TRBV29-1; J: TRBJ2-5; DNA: TGCAGCGTAGCCGGGACAATGGGAGAGACCCAGTACTTC; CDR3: CSVAGTMGETQYF
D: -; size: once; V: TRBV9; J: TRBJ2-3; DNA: TGTGCCAGCAGCGTTCGACAAGGGGGCACAGATACGCAGTATTTT; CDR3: CASSVRQGGTDTQYF
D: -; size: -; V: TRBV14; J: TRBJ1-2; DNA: TGTGCCAGCAGCCAATATCCCCTGCGAACGCTTAACTATGGCTACACCTTC; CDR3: CASSQYPLRTLNYGYTF
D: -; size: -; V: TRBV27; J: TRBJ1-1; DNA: TGTGCCAGCAGTTCGTTAATGAACACTGAAGCTTTCTTT; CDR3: CASSSLMNTEAFF
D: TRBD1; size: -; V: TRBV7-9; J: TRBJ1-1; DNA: TGTTCCAGCAGCCCAGGGGGGGAAGCTTTCTTT; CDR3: CSSSPGGEAFF
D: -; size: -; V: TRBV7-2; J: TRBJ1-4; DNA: TGTGCCAGCAGCTCCGGAAAGAGACAGGCTAATGAAAAACTGTTTTTT; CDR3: CASSSGKRQANEKLFF
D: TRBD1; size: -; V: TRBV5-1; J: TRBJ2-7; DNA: TGCGCCAGCAGCTTAACCGGGACAGGGGGCTACGAGCAGTACTTC; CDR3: CASSLTGTGGYEQYF
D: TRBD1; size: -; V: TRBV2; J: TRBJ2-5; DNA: TGTGCCAGCAGTCAGGGGACAGCTGAGACCCAGTACTTC; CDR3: CASSQGTAETQYF
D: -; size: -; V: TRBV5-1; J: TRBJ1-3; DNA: TGCGCCAGCAGTCGGGGGGGATTATACTCTGGAAACACCATATATTTT; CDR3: CASSRGGLYSGNTIYF